This entry features one T cell receptor beta chain sequence. TCRdb fed the 5' RACE reads into MiXCR, producing one record per CDR3 protein. The data contain about 370,000 distinct CDR3 sequences, 25% to 35% of them singletons. The data stem from a study of identical twins' blood T cells. The CDR3 length is 14 residues. Trimming shortened V by 0 bases and J by 2 bases, and 3 bases separated the two germline ends. CDR1 and CDR2 (germline): SGHRS, YFSETQ. This sequence was found in a woman aged 18 to 49 in good health. V and J are TRBV5-1 and TRBJ2-6, with D uncertain. The sample consisted of PBMCs. The DNA of the CDR3 is TGCGCCAGCAGCTTGGACCCTGGGGCCAACGTCCTGACTTTC. This translates into CASSLDPGANVLTF.